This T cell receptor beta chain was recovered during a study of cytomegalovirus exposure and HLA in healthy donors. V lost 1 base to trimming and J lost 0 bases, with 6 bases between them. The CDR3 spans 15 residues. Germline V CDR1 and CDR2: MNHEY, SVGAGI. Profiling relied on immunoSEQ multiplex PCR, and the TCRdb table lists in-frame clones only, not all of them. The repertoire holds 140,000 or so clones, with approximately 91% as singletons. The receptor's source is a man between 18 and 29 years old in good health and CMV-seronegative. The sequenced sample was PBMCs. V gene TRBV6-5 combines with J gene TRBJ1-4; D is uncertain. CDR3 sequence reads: CASSYWAATNEKLFF. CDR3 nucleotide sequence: TGTGCCAGCAGTTACTGGGCCGCAACTAATGAAAAACTGTTTTTT.